Below are 25 T cell receptor beta chains sequenced from a single sample in a study of Graves' ophthalmopathy and Graves' hyperthyroidism listed by TCRdb under 2018. The sequencing machine was an Illumina HiSeq 2000. For repertoire sequencing, the TCR beta CDR3 regions were amplified from RNA transcripts. A first-round RT-PCR used HTBI primers with the Qiagen OneStep RT-PCR kit, followed by a second-round multiplex PCR, size selection and purification. TCRdb reran the public reads through fastp at Q25 and MiXCR, keeping productive beta chains. Identical CDR3 protein sequences are pooled into one entry, listed with their most common genes and DNA. In this sample the table shows hundreds of thousands of distinct CDR3 sequences, about 20% of which occur a single time. Roughly 7.4% of the sample is held by the ten biggest clonotypes. The material sequenced was peripheral blood. These receptors came from a woman younger than 30 with stable Graves' hyperthyroidism. Some clones in this sample may be carry-over from other donors' samples. Donor details come from another sample of the same person, matched by shared clones.

This clonotype has a count of ten or more. V usage is TRBV12-3 or TRBV12-4 and J usage is TRBJ1-2; unclear D gene. The germline V and J ends were trimmed by 3 bases and 5 bases, with 13 bases remaining between them. This CDR3 has 14 residues. CDR3 amino acids: CASSLADGVYGYTF. The CDR3 nucleotides read TGTGCCAGCAGTTTGGCTGACGGGGTATATGGCTACACCTTC.

This sequence joins TRBV5-1 and TRBJ1-1; tentatively, D is TRBD1 (5 bases). The CDR3 contains 13 residues. Per the germline V gene, CDR1 is SGHRS and CDR2 is YFSETQ. V lost 4 bases to trimming and J lost 6 bases, with 13 bases between them. CDR3 amino acids: CASSPTPTAEAFF. The CDR3 DNA is TGCGCCAGCAGCCCTACACCGACAGCTGAAGCTTTCTTT.

The chain recombines TRBV30 with TRBJ2-7, with 7 bases matching TRBD1. The length of the CDR3 is 14 residues. Germline values: CDR1 GTSNPN, CDR2 SVGIG (reference sequence). V was pared by 3 bases and J by 2 bases, with 7 bases of the junction left unmatched. The CDR3, as DNA: TGTGCCTGGAGGACCCCGGGACAGACCTACGAGCAGTACTTC. It codes for CAWRTPGQTYEQYF.

This clonotype occurred many times. The chain joins TRBV6-1 to TRBJ1-1; D might be TRBD1 (6 bases). V was clipped by 2 bases and J by 1 base, with 14 bases between them. The CDR3 spans 16 residues. Germline values: CDR1 MNHNS, CDR2 SASEGT. In DNA form, the CDR3 reads TGTGCCAGCAGTGAATTGGGCAGGGGACAGAACACTGAAGCTTTCTTT. It translates to CASSELGRGQNTEAFF.

The chain combines TRBV14 with TRBJ1-1, with unresolved D. In germline, CDR1 is SGHDN, CDR2 FVKESK. The V end was cut by 8 bases, the J end by 0 bases, with 7 bases between. The CDR3 consists of 12 residues. The CDR3 protein is CASGWVNTEAFF. The CDR3 DNA reads TGTGCCAGCGGATGGGTGAACACTGAAGCTTTCTTT.

This clonotype came up many times. V usage is TRBV12-3 or TRBV12-4 and J usage is TRBJ2-5; D gene unclear. The CDR3 sequence is 12 residues long. Between the trimmed V and J ends, which lost 3 bases and 4 bases, there was a span of 6 bases. The CDR3 loop is CASSFSRETQYF. The CDR3 DNA is TGTGCCAGCAGTTTTTCCAGAGAGACCCAGTACTTC.

This clonotype was observed many times. The chain couples TRBV10-1 to TRBJ2-3, with a possible D match to TRBD1 (5 bases). Trimming took 5 bases from V and 6 from J, leaving 12 bases between them. Looked up from germline, CDR1 is WNHNN and CDR2 is SYGVQD (reference sequence). CDR3 length: 13 residues. Written as DNA, the CDR3 is TGCGCCAGCAGTAGCCAGGGATCGGATACGCAGTATTTT. Translation gives CASSSQGSDTQYF.

This clonotype was detected only a few times. V is TRBV29-1 and J is TRBJ2-7, with 11 bases fitting TRBD1. The CDR3 has 15 amino acids. Germline V lookup: CDR1 SQVTM, CDR2 ANQGSEA. The V gene end was trimmed by 2 bases and the J gene end by 0 bases; junction bases not matched to a gene: 3. The CDR3 loop reads CSVETGTGGSYEQYF. As DNA, the CDR3 is TGCAGCGTTGAAACAGGGACAGGGGGCTCCTACGAGCAGTACTTC.

In its sample, this clonotype was seen many times. J is TRBJ1-1 and V is TRBV6-2 or TRBV6-3, with TRBD1 identical over 8 bases. Trimming cost V 4 bases and J 3 bases; bases outside gene matches: 10. Germline V gene lookup returns CDR1 MNHEY and CDR2 SVGEGT. The CDR3 is 16 residues long. The DNA for the CDR3 is TGTGCCAGCAGTTTGGTCCAGGGGGCTAGATACACTGAAGCTTTCTTT. Translation gives CASSLVQGARYTEAFF.

This clonotype appeared many times. The chain is built from TRBV28 and TRBJ1-1; tentatively, D is TRBD1 (5 bases). V was shortened by 5 bases and J by 5 bases, with 12 bases between the two germline ends. The CDR3 covers 13 residues. The germline CDR1 and CDR2 sequences are MDHEN and SYDVKM. CDR3 sequence reads: CASSGHGWTEAFF. DNA of the CDR3: TGTGCCAGCAGTGGACATGGGTGGACTGAAGCTTTCTTT.

The V call is TRBV24-1, the J call TRBJ1-2; possibly TRBD1 for D (5 bases). Germline loops: CDR1 KGHDR, CDR2 SFDVKD. The CDR3 spans 12 residues. V was cut by 6 bases and J by 8 bases, with 12 bases left in between. The CDR3 protein is CATSWGGDGYTF. The CDR3 DNA reads as TGTGCCACCAGTTGGGGAGGGGACGGCTACACCTTC.

The chain employs TRBV20-1 and TRBJ2-7; 7 bases are shared with TRBD2. CDR1 is DFQATT, CDR2 SNEGSKA, per germline (reference sequence). The trim removed 3 bases at V and 5 bases at J, leaving 7 bases unmatched. This CDR3 spans 13 amino acids. The CDR3 loop reads CSASVRRGDEQYF. The CDR3 DNA sequence: TGCAGTGCTAGCGTTAGACGGGGGGACGAGCAGTACTTC.

This clonotype was picked up many times. The J gene is TRBJ1-5, the V gene TRBV20-1; TRBD1 might be the D (5 bases). The V gene's germline CDR1 is DFQATT and CDR2 SNEGSKA (reference sequence). This CDR3 contains 13 residues. V shed 2 bases and J shed 6 bases, with 11 bases lying between them. The CDR3 sequence: CSARQGDFQPQHF. CDR3 in DNA: TGCAGTGCTAGACAGGGCGACTTTCAGCCCCAGCATTTT.

Many counts were recorded for this clonotype. The chain is built from TRBV29-1 and TRBJ1-1, with 8 bases aligning to TRBD1. CDR1 and CDR2 (germline): SQVTM, ANQGSEA. J was trimmed by 5 bases and V by 6 bases; bases with no gene match: 8. The length of the CDR3 is 13 residues. Here the CDR3 reads CSVNRGTATEAFF. The CDR3 coding sequence is TGCAGCGTAAACAGGGGGACTGCGACTGAAGCTTTCTTT.

In its sample, this clonotype was seen many times. This sequence joins TRBV11-3 and TRBJ1-1; D is possibly TRBD1 (5 bases). The germline V gene has CDR1 SGHNT and CDR2 YENEEA. The CDR3 loop spans 13 amino acids. Trimming removed 5 bases at V and 4 bases at J, with 11 bases between. The CDR3 region is CASSIRDGTEAFF. The CDR3 region has the DNA TGTGCCAGCAGCATCCGGGACGGCACTGAAGCTTTCTTT.

At least ten counts were recorded for this clonotype. V gene TRBV20-1 combines with J gene TRBJ2-7, with 8 nucleotides matching TRBD2. Germline trimming cut 1 base from V and 7 bases from J; bases unmatched to any gene: 9. The CDR3 is made up of 14 amino acids. The germline gives CDR1 DFQATT, CDR2 SNEGSKA (reference sequence). The CDR3 DNA is TGCAGTGCTAGAGGTTCGGGGGGGCCGGAGGAGCAGTACTTC. Protein sequence: CSARGSGGPEEQYF.

This clonotype has more than one count but fewer than ten. The gene calls are TRBV20-1 and TRBJ2-3; 7 bases align to TRBD2. The junction had 12 bases not matched to a gene; V was cut back by 5 bases and J by 1 base. The CDR3 covers 16 residues. The germline gives CDR1 DFQATT, CDR2 SNEGSKA (reference sequence). Written as DNA, the CDR3 is TGCAGTGCTGATACGACTAGCTCACCCGGCACAGATACGCAGTATTTT. This translates into CSADTTSSPGTDTQYF.

This clonotype was seen at least ten times. V and J are TRBV20-1 and TRBJ1-5; D unclear. The V gene's germline CDR1 is DFQATT and CDR2 SNEGSKA (reference sequence). CDR3 length: 13 residues. V lost 4 bases and J 4 bases, leaving 11 bases between the germline ends. CDR3 region: CSANGLSNQPQHF. In DNA form, the CDR3 reads TGCAGTGCTAACGGACTTAGTAATCAGCCCCAGCATTTT.

V and J are TRBV6-4 and TRBJ2-2; TRBD1 aligns across 9 bases. The CDR3 has 14 amino acids. Germline values: CDR1 MRHNA, CDR2 SNTAGT. The J segment lost 3 bases and the V segment lost 6 bases, leaving 2 bases of the junction unmatched. CDR3 in amino acids: CASRRDRDTGELFF. DNA of the CDR3: TGTGCCAGCAGAAGGGACAGGGACACCGGGGAGCTGTTTTTT.

J is TRBJ1-6 and V is TRBV15; 9 bases match TRBD1. Germline V lookup: CDR1 LNHNV, CDR2 YYDKDF (reference sequence). The CDR3 has 16 residues. V shed 4 bases, J shed 3 bases, and the junction held 4 bases outside the gene matches. The CDR3 region is CATSTGDRDYNSPLHF. The DNA for the CDR3 is TGTGCCACCAGCACAGGGGACAGGGACTATAATTCACCCCTCCACTTT. The full variable domain, in which reference TRBV15 and TRBJ1-6 provide the parts outside the CDR3, is DAMVIQNPRYQVTQFGKPVTLSCSQTLNHNVMYWYQQKSSQAPKLLFHYYDKDFNNEADTPDNFQSRRPNTSFCFLDIRSPGLGDTAMYLCATSTGDRDYNSPLHFGNGTRLTVT.

Ten or more counts support this clonotype. V and J are TRBV12-3 or TRBV12-4 and TRBJ2-7; D not resolved. Between the trimmed V and J ends, which lost 7 bases and 6 bases, there was a span of 13 bases. The CDR3 consists of 12 residues. CDR3 region: CASTNSRGEQYF. CDR3 coding DNA: TGTGCCAGCACCAACTCTAGAGGCGAGCAGTACTTC.

For this clonotype: One base away lies a much larger clone, so this may be a sequencing read error. This sequence joins TRBV25-1 and TRBJ2-7, with D perhaps TRBD1 (5 bases). Trimming removed 2 bases from V and 9 bases from J, with 11 bases in between. Germline assignment: CDR1 MGHDK and CDR2 SYGVNS. CDR3 size: 12 residues. In nucleotides, the CDR3 is TGTGCCAGCAGTGAAACAGGATGGGGGCAGTACGTC. Translation: CASSETGWGQYV.

This clonotype was observed a handful of times. The J gene is TRBJ1-2, the V gene TRBV19; 10 bases are a match to TRBD1. CDR1 is LNHDA, CDR2 SQIVND, per germline (reference sequence). V lost 6 bases and J lost 2; bases outside the gene matches: 12. The CDR3 has 17 amino acids. This CDR3 reads CASSHSSGGQGNYGYTF. The CDR3 DNA follows: TGTGCCAGTAGCCATTCATCTGGGGGACAGGGGAACTATGGCTACACCTTC.

This clonotype occurred many times. This chain connects TRBV20-1 to TRBJ2-5; 11 bases are a match to TRBD1. Germline V CDR1 and CDR2: DFQATT, SNEGSKA (reference sequence). The CDR3 runs 16 residues. Trimming removed 3 bases from V and 5 bases from J; junction bases left unmatched: 11. The CDR3 DNA reads as TGCAGTGCTAGGGGTATCCGGGACAGGGGGTTGGAGACCCAGTACTTC. This translates into CSARGIRDRGLETQYF.

This clonotype appeared many times. This rearrangement joins TRBV6-1 to TRBJ1-2; D unresolved. The CDR3 length is 13 residues. V shed 2 bases and J shed 1 base, with 5 bases lying between them. Germline V gene sequence: CDR1 MNHNS, CDR2 SASEGT. CDR3 in amino acids: CASSESFNYGYTF. In DNA form, the CDR3 reads TGTGCCAGCAGTGAAAGTTTTAACTATGGCTACACCTTC.